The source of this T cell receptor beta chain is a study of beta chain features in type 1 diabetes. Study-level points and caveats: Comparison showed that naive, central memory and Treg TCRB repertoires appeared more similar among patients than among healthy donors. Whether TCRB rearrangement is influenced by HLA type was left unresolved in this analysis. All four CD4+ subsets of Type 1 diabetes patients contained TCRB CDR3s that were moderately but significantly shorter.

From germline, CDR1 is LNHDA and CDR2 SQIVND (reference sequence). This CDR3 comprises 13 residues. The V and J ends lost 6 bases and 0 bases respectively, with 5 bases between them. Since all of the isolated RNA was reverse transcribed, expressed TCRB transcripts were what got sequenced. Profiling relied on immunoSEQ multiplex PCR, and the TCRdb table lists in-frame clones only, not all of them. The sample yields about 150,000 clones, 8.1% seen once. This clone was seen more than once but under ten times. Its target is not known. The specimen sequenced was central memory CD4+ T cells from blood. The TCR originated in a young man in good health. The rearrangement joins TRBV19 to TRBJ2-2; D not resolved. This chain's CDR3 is CASSNPNTGELFF. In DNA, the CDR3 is TGTGCCAGTAGCAATCCGAACACCGGGGAGCTGTTTTTT.